Shown below are 21 T cell receptor beta chains from a single sample sequenced in a study of blood T cells in healthy people across ages. Then a second PCR, running roughly 7 to 11 cycles, was carried out with a sample-barcoded 5' primer and a J-beta primer mix. TCRdb itself ran the 5' RACE reads through MiXCR, one entry per CDR3 protein. The data show some 780,000 distinct CDR3 sequences, more than 50% seen once. The sample comprised blood. These receptors originate from a man between 40 and 49 years old in good health.

J is TRBJ2-5 and V is TRBV7-2; no definite D call. The CDR3 is made up of 15 amino acids. Germline CDR1 reads SGHTA; CDR2 reads FQGNSA. V dropped 5 bases and J dropped 0 bases, with 13 bases sitting between them. The CDR3 DNA is TGTGCCAGCAGCGCACCGGGCGCTTACCAAGAGACCCAGTACTTC. Translating gives CASSAPGAYQETQYF.

The genes are TRBV7-8 and TRBJ2-1, with TRBD2 matching 7 bases. The better agreement between TRBJ2-7 and the DNA end casts doubt on the J call. CDR1 and CDR2 (germline): SGHVS, FQNEAQ. There are 15 residues in the CDR3. The CDR3 coding sequence is TGTGCCAGCAGCTTATGGCGGGAGAAGCCCTACGAGCAGTACTTC. This gives the protein CASSLWREKPYEQYF.

The chain is built from TRBV28 and TRBJ1-6; tentatively, D is TRBD1 (5 bases). This CDR3 region has 13 residues. Germline assignment: CDR1 MDHEN and CDR2 SYDVKM. V lost 4 bases and J 10 bases, leaving 11 bases between the germline ends. CDR3 sequence: CASSSAGGSPLHF. The CDR3 DNA follows: TGTGCCAGCAGTTCCGCGGGGGGGTCACCCCTCCACTTT.

J is TRBJ2-1 and V is TRBV15; no reliable D call. From germline, CDR1 is LNHNV and CDR2 YYDKDF (reference sequence). Trimming stripped 0 bases from V and 10 bases from J, with 13 bases between. CDR3 length: 14 residues. The CDR3 DNA reads TGTGCCACCAGCAGAGATCGGCAGGAAGGGGAGCAGTTCTTC. Protein product: CATSRDRQEGEQFF.

This clonotype was seen a few times. V gene TRBV7-8 combines with J gene TRBJ2-1; D is undetermined. Trimming shortened V by 1 base and J by 5 bases, and 9 bases separated the two germline ends. This CDR3 spans 14 amino acids. Germline CDR1 is SGHVS and CDR2 is FQNEAQ. The CDR3 here is CASSLGTRDNEQFF. The CDR3 DNA reads as TGTGCCAGCAGCTTAGGAACCCGTGACAATGAGCAGTTCTTC.

In DNA, the CDR3 is TGTGCCACAAAGCCGGACAGCCCGGGCAATCAGCCCCAGCATTTT. Protein product: CATKPDSPGNQPQHF. The chain employs TRBV10-3 and TRBJ1-5; tentatively, D is TRBD1 (6 bases). This CDR3 has 15 amino acids. With 10 bases removed from V and 2 bases from J, the gap between germline ends came to 18 bases. The germline V gene encodes CDR1 ENHRY and CDR2 SYGVKD.

The chain couples TRBV6-5 to TRBJ1-2; D possibly corresponds to TRBD1 (6 bases). This CDR3 is 16 amino acids long. Germline V gene lookup returns CDR1 MNHEY and CDR2 SVGAGI. Between the trimmed V and J ends, which lost 5 bases and 4 bases, there was a span of 20 bases. The CDR3 loop is CASSMGTQGLTYGYTF. CDR3 DNA sequence: TGTGCCAGCAGTATGGGTACACAGGGTTTGACCTATGGCTACACCTTC.

The rearrangement joins TRBV5-1 to TRBJ1-2; no reliable D call. V gave up 7 bases and J gave up 0 bases, with 19 bases separating them. Germline CDR1 is SGHRS and CDR2 is YFSETQ. This CDR3 region has 16 residues. The CDR3 reads CASEPADGQANYGYTF. The CDR3 nucleotides read TGCGCCAGCGAACCGGCGGACGGTCAAGCTAACTATGGCTACACCTTC.

The V and J genes are TRBV20-1 and TRBJ2-3, with D perhaps TRBD1 or TRBD2 (6 bases each). Germline V gene sequence: CDR1 DFQATT, CDR2 SNEGSKA (reference sequence). The CDR3 extends over 14 amino acids. Trimming took off 3 bases at V and 3 bases at J, with 13 bases between the two ends. This CDR3 reads CSASGGPGTDTQYF. CDR3 sequence (DNA): TGCAGTGCTAGCGGGGGCCCGGGTACAGATACGCAGTATTTT.

About this clonotype itself: Possible read error: a much larger clone is one base away. This chain joins TRBV7-2 and TRBJ2-7; D may be TRBD2 (6 bases). CDR1 is SGHTA and CDR2 is FQGNSA in the germline V gene. CDR3 length: 14 residues. Between the trimmed V and J ends, which lost 5 bases and 10 bases, there was a span of 21 bases. CDR3 sequence: CASSVNPGLWLQYF. In DNA, the CDR3 is TGTGCCAGCAGCGTAAACCCGGGACTTTGGCTCCAGTACTTC. The full variable domain, completed using reference TRBV7-2 and TRBJ2-7, is GAGVSQSPSNKVTEKGKDVELRCDPISGHTALYWYRQSLGQGLEFLIYFQGNSAPDKSGLPSDRFSAERTGGSVSTLTIQRTQQEDSAVYLCASSVNPGLWLQYFGPGTRLTVT.

This clonotype was seen more than once but under ten times. The chain carries TRBV15 and TRBJ2-1, with D uncertain. The germline V gene encodes CDR1 LNHNV and CDR2 YYDKDF (reference sequence). There are 14 residues in the CDR3. The V gene lost 0 bases and the J gene lost 5 bases, with 8 bases spanning the gap. In nucleotides, the CDR3 is TGTGCCACCAGCAGAGATAGGGCAGACAATGAGCAGTTCTTC. This sequence encodes CATSRDRADNEQFF.

This chain joins TRBV29-1 and TRBJ1-1; a possible D gene is TRBD1 (6 bases). Trimming removed 3 bases at V and 4 bases at J, with 12 bases between. The CDR3 sequence is 13 residues long. Germline CDR1 and CDR2: SQVTM and ANQGSEA. Written as DNA, the CDR3 is TGCAGCGTTGACAGGGGAGGGGGCACTGAAGCTTTCTTT. Translated, it gives CSVDRGGGTEAFF.

V and J are TRBV20-1 and TRBJ2-1, with TRBD2 identical over 9 bases. With V trimmed by 3 bases and J by 7 bases, 7 bases remained unmatched. CDR1 DFQATT and CDR2 SNEGSKA come from the germline V gene (reference sequence). The CDR3 is 14 residues long. CDR3 nucleotides: TGCAGTGCTAGTTTGCCTAGCGGGAAAAATGAGCAGTTCTTC. As protein: CSASLPSGKNEQFF.

This clonotype was counted only a few times. The rearrangement links TRBV19 to TRBJ2-6; D remains unclear. The CDR3 is made up of 13 amino acids. Germline V gene sequence: CDR1 LNHDA, CDR2 SQIVND (reference sequence). V shed 6 bases and J shed 2 bases, with 5 bases lying between them. In DNA form, the CDR3 reads TGTGCCAGTAGCATGGCTGGGGCCAACGTCCTGACTTTC. Its protein product is CASSMAGANVLTF.

A few counts support this clonotype. This sequence joins TRBV20-1 and TRBJ2-7; 7 bases line up with TRBD1. With V trimmed by 4 bases and J by 3 bases, 12 bases remained unmatched. CDR1 and CDR2 (germline): DFQATT, SNEGSKA (reference sequence). There are 15 residues in the CDR3. The CDR3 region is CSAKESGTASYEQYF. CDR3 bases: TGCAGTGCTAAAGAATCCGGGACAGCTAGCTACGAGCAGTACTTC.

J is TRBJ2-7 and V is TRBV27; a weak D match, TRBD2 (6 bases). The CDR3 has 15 residues. Germline CDR1 reads MNHEY; CDR2 reads SMNVEV (reference sequence). V gave up 5 bases and J gave up 1 base, with 15 bases separating them. Written as DNA, the CDR3 is TGTGCCAGCAGTCCTATCGTTAGCGGTTCCTACGAGCAGTACTTC. Residues: CASSPIVSGSYEQYF.

The CDR3, as DNA: TGCAGTGCTAAGGAGGGAGGTAATGAGCAGTTCTTC. The encoded protein is CSAKEGGNEQFF. This chain connects TRBV20-1 to TRBJ2-1, with a weak D call TRBD2 (6 bases). The CDR3 length is 12 residues. CDR1 and CDR2 from the germline V gene are DFQATT and SNEGSKA (reference sequence). V was pared by 4 bases and J by 7 bases, with 11 bases between.

A few counts support this clonotype. This sequence joins TRBV5-1 and TRBJ1-2; D is perhaps TRBD1 (6 bases). Germline V lookup: CDR1 SGHRS, CDR2 YFSETQ. The length of the CDR3 is 16 residues. The germline V and J ends were trimmed by 4 bases and 5 bases, with 21 bases remaining between them. CDR3 sequence reads: CASSNDGQMTIYGYTF. CDR3 sequence (DNA): TGCGCCAGCAGCAACGACGGACAGATGACAATTTATGGCTACACCTTC.

The chain has TRBV5-1 and TRBJ2-7, with D tentatively TRBD1 (5 bases). Trimming removed 4 bases from V and 0 bases from J, with 14 bases in between. The CDR3 covers 15 residues. Germline V gene sequence: CDR1 SGHRS, CDR2 YFSETQ. Written as DNA, the CDR3 is TGCGCCAGCAGCACGGACATCGCCAGCTCCTACGAGCAGTACTTC. It encodes CASSTDIASSYEQYF.

Comment on this clonotype: At one end, the junction sequence differs from germline, possibly due to a read error. The gene calls are TRBV27 and TRBJ1-6; 9 bases line up with TRBD1. Looked up from germline, CDR1 is MNHEY and CDR2 is SMNVEV (reference sequence). This CDR3 contains 15 residues. The DNA for the CDR3 is TGTGCCAGCAGTTTACAAACAGGGGGCACTTCACCCCTCCAATTT. As protein: CASSLQTGGTSPLQF.

A few counts support this clonotype. The chain joins TRBV2 to TRBJ1-2; 7 bases agree with TRBD1. The CDR3 spans 14 residues. Germline CDR1 reads SNHLY; CDR2 reads FYNNEI. After removal of 7 bases from V and 5 bases from J, the junction contained 10 bases not matched to a gene. The CDR3 DNA sequence: TGTGCCAGCAAAGGGGGCGCGGGGGAATATGGCTACACCTTC. It is translated as CASKGGAGEYGYTF.